This record looks at one T cell receptor beta chain sequence and its context. Its antigen remains unknown. RNA was extracted and reverse transcribed into cDNA as the sequencing template. Sequencing was performed with immunoSEQ multiplex PCR; in TCRdb, only in-frame clones are kept and a portion is missing. The sample has tens of thousands of clones; just over 70% are singletons. These data are taken from a study of CD8+ T cells in alopecia areata. Study-level points and caveats: Expanded CD8+ clones among the top 100, and scalp clonality, were significantly decreased by tofacitinib. Lesional scalp, especially alopecia totalis/universalis, showed higher clonality than normal scalp. Resident alphabeta T cells of normal skin are also sequenced in scalp samples.

Between the trimmed V and J ends, which lost 7 bases and 7 bases, there was a span of 11 bases. The CDR3 covers 12 residues. Germline V gene data show CDR1 as LNHDA and CDR2 as SQIVND (reference sequence). As to treatment: oral pan-JAK inhibitor, 5-10 mg twice daily. Alopecia areata patients provided lesional scalp punch biopsies and peripheral blood, both collected for the study. This receptor was identified in a human donor with alopecia areata. Sequenced material: CD8+ T cells sorted from blood, taken at approximately week 42, from a patient treated with tofacitinib. This chain joins TRBV19 and TRBJ1-5; D uncertain. The CDR3 DNA follows: TGTGCCAGTACTCTGGGTGGCCAGCCCCAGCATTTT. It codes for CASTLGGQPQHF.